This TCR beta chain was profiled in a study of blood T cell repertoires in COVID-19. Across the whole study: T cells, B-cell-depleted T cells, or PBMCs supplied cDNA or gDNA.

CDR3 size: 13 residues. Per the germline V gene, CDR1 is SGHAT and CDR2 is FQNNGV. The ends lost 3 bases at V and 5 bases at J; junction bases unmatched: 2. Assay: immunoSEQ multiplex PCR; the TCRdb copy retains only in-frame clones and omits some. The data show 200,000 to 250,000 clones, roughly 80% seen once. Cohorts were assigned according to the clinical history that participants reported. Sequenced: PBMCs or T cells enriched from blood (not recorded which). The sequence came from a man aged 55 to 70 who had recovered from COVID-19. The chain combines TRBV11-2 with TRBJ2-3; 7 bases are shared with TRBD1. The DNA for the CDR3 is TGTGCCAGCAGCTTTACAGGGGAAGATACGCAGTATTTT. This encodes CASSFTGEDTQYF.